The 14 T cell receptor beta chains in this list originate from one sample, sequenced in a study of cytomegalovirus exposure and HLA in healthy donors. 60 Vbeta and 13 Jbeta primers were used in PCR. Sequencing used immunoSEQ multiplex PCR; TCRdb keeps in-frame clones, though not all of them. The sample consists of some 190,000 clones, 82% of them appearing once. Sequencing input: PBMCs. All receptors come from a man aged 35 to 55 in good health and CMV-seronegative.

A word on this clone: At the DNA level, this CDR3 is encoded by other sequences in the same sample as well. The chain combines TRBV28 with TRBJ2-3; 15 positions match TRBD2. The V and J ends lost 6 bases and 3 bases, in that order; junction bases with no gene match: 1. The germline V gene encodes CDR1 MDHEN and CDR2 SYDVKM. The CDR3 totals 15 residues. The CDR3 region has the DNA TGTGCCAGCAGGGGGACTAGCGGGGGGACAGATACGCAGTATTTT. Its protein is CASRGTSGGTDTQYF.

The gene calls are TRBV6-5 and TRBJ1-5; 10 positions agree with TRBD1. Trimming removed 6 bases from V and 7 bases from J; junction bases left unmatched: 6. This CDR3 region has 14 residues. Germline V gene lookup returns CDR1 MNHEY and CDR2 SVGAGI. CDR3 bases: TGTGCCAGCAGCCGACAGGGGGCAAGACAGCCCCAGCATTTT. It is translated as CASSRQGARQPQHF.

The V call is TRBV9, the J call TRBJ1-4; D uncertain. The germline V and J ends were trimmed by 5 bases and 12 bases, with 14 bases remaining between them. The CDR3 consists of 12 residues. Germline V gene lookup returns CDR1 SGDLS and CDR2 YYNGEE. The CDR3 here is CASSAWSRELFF. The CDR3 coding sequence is TGTGCCAGCAGTGCCTGGTCCCGCGAACTGTTTTTT.

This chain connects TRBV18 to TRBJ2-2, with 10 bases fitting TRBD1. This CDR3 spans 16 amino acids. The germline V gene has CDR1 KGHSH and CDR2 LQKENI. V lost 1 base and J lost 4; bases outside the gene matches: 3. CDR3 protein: CASSPLGQGPTGELFF. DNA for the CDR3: TGTGCCAGCTCACCACTGGGACAGGGGCCCACCGGGGAGCTGTTTTTT.

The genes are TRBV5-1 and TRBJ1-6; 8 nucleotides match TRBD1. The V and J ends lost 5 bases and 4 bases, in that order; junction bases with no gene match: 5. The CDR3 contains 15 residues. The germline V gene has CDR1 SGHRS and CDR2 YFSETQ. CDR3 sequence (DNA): TGCGCCAGCAGGTCCCAGGGGGCATATAATTCACCCCTCCACTTT. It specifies CASRSQGAYNSPLHF.

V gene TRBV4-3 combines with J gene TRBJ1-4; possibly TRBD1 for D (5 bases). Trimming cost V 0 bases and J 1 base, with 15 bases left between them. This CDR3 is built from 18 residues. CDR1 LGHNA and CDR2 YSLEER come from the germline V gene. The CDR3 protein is CASSQEVQGRLTNEKLFF. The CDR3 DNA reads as TGCGCCAGCAGCCAAGAGGTCCAGGGTCGGTTAACTAATGAAAAACTGTTTTTT.

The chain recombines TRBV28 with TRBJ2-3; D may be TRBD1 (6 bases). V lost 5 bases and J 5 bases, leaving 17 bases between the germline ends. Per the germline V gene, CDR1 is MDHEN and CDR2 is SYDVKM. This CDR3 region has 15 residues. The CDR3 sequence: CASSTLRGIVDTQYF. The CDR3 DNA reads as TGTGCCAGCAGTACCCTCAGGGGTATCGTAGATACGCAGTATTTT.

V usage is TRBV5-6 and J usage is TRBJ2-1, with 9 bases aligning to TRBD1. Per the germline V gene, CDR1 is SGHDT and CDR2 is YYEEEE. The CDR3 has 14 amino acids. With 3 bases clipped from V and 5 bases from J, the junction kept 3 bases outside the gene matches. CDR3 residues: CASSWGDRDNEQFF. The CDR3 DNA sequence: TGTGCCAGCAGCTGGGGGGACAGGGACAATGAGCAGTTCTTC.

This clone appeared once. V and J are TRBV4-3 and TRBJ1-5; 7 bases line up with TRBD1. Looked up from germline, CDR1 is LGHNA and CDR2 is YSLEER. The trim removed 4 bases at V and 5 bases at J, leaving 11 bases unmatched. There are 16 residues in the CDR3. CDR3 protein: CASSLYRGAGYQPQHF. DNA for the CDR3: TGCGCCAGCAGCCTTTACAGGGGCGCGGGGTATCAGCCCCAGCATTTT.

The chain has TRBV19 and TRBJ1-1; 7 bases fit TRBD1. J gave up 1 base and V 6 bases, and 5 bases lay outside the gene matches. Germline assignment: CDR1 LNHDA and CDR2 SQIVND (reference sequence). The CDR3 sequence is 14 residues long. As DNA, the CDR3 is TGTGCCAGTAGCACAGGGGCAAGGAACACTGAAGCTTTCTTT. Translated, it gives CASSTGARNTEAFF. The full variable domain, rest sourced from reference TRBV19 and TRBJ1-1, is DGGITQSPKYLFRKEGQNVTLSCEQNLNHDAMYWYRQDPGQGLRLIYYSQIVNDFQKGDIAEGYSVSREKKESFPLTVTSAQKNPTAFYLCASSTGARNTEAFFGQGTRLTVV.

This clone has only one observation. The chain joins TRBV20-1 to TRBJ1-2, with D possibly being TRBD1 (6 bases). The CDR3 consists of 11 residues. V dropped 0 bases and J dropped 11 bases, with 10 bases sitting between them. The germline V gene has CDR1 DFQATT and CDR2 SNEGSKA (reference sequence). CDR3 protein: CSARETQGYTF. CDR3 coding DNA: TGCAGTGCTAGAGAGACGCAGGGGTACACCTTC.

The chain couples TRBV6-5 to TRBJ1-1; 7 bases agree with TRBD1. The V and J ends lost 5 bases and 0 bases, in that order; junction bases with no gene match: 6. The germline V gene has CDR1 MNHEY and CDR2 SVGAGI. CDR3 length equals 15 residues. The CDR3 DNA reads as TGTGCCAGCAGTAACCTGGGACAGTTGAACACTGAAGCTTTCTTT. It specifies CASSNLGQLNTEAFF.

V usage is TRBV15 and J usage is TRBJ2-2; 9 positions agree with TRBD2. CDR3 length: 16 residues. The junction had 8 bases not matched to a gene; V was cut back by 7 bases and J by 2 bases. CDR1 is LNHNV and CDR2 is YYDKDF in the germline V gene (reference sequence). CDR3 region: CATKTGTSRNTGELFF. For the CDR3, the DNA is TGTGCCACCAAGACCGGGACTAGCCGCAACACCGGGGAGCTGTTTTTT.

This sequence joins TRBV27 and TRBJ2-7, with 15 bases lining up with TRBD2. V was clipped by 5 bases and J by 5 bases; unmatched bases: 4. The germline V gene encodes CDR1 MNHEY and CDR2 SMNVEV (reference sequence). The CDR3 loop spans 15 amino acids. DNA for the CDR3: TGTGCCAGCAGTCTGGGACTAGCGGGAGGAGACGAGCAGTACTTC. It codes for CASSLGLAGGDEQYF.